The following is a T cell receptor beta chain sequence with its context. The source of the sample is a study of blood T cell repertoires in COVID-19. Study-wide context: Sites in the United States, Italy and Spain provided acute and convalescent COVID-19 samples.

The Seattle site enrolled patients during active infection and followed them longitudinally. V was clipped by 0 bases and J by 4 bases; unmatched bases: 3. The CDR3 contains 16 residues. In germline, CDR1 is SGDLS, CDR2 YYNGEE. TCRdb's table, derived via immunoSEQ multiplex PCR, lists solely in-frame clones and lacks some. The table lists approximately 480,000 clones, about 88% of them singletons. The chain employs TRBV9 and TRBJ2-5; TRBD2 matches at 13 bases. The TCR sequence derives from a man between 18 and 29 years old with COVID-19, enrolled during active disease. What was sequenced was peripheral blood. The chain's CDR3 is CASSVGLAGGPETQYF. CDR3 nucleotides: TGTGCCAGCAGCGTAGGACTAGCGGGGGGTCCAGAGACCCAGTACTTC.